This T cell receptor (beta chain) is drawn from a study of Tregs in tolerant kidney transplant recipients. Only in-frame clones appear in the TCRdb table, and some are missing; sequencing was by immunoSEQ multiplex PCR. The table has about 83,000 clones, around 98% seen once; the top ten hold roughly 0.59%. Points on this clone: Its specificity is not known.

Unmatched junction bases numbered 21, after V lost 5 bases and J lost 4 bases. The CDR3 extends over 20 amino acids. The germline V gene encodes CDR1 SGHVS and CDR2 FQNEAQ. Study-level results: Donor-specific Treg expansion exceeded global Treg expansion in tolerant patients, suggesting antigen drive. Expanding Tregs on activated donor B cells appeared to best identify donor-specific TCRbeta clones.

The rearrangement joins TRBV7-8 to TRBJ2-2; 8 bases match TRBD2. The sequences come from CD4+ T cells from blood, collected before the transplant. This TCR was recovered from a human donor who received a combined kidney and bone marrow transplant. In DNA form, the CDR3 reads TGTGCCAGCAGCGTACTCCGTCGAGTTAGCGGGAAGCAGCCCACCGGGGAGCTGTTTTTT. Protein product: CASSVLRRVSGKQPTGELFF.